Following are 25 T cell receptor beta chains from one sample sequenced in a study of yellow fever vaccine responses in identical twins. TCRdb independently ran MiXCR on the RT-PCR reads; one entry per CDR3 protein. The table has over a thousand distinct CDR3 sequences, around 88% seen once. The input for sequencing was T cells from blood (PBMCs), unsorted or a sorted subset (not recorded which), taken before or after yellow fever vaccination (not recorded which). The receptors come from a woman younger than 35 who received the yellow fever vaccine.

This clonotype was observed once. This chain links TRBV20-1 with TRBJ2-3; D is unresolved. CDR1 is DFQATT, CDR2 SNEGSKA, per germline (reference sequence). The CDR3 runs to 11 residues. The V and J ends lost 5 bases and 6 bases respectively, with 9 bases between them. CDR3 in DNA: TGCAGTGCTCCGAGGACGGATACGCAGTATTTT. Translating gives CSAPRTDTQYF.

The chain joins TRBV21-1 to TRBJ2-1; the D call in the table, TRBD1, was not verified against the DNA. TRBV21-1 is annotated as a pseudogene. The CDR3 sequence is 14 residues long. DNA of the CDR3: TGTGCCAGCAGCCCGACCACAGGATACAATGAGCAGTTCTTC. It codes for CASSPTTGYNEQFF.

This clonotype was recorded a few times. This sequence joins TRBV18 and TRBJ1-5; 9 bases map to TRBD1. The V gene's germline CDR1 is KGHSH and CDR2 LQKENI. V trimming: 3 bases; J trimming: 6 bases; junction bases outside the gene matches: 6. The CDR3 is 15 residues long. The CDR3 DNA is TGTGCCAGCTCACCCGGACAGGGGATGGGTCAGCCCCAGCATTTT. Its protein product is CASSPGQGMGQPQHF.

The V gene is TRBV28, the J gene TRBJ2-7; D is undetermined. The CDR3 loop spans 14 amino acids. Germline loops: CDR1 MDHEN, CDR2 SYDVKM. Deletions cut 5 bases from V and 5 bases from J, with 16 bases between. The CDR3 spells CASSIVGYDDEQYF. The CDR3 region has the DNA TGTGCCAGCAGTATAGTAGGGTACGACGACGAGCAGTACTTC.

CDR3 DNA sequence: TGCGCCAGCAGTGTGGCACTCAACTATGGCTACACCTTC. This sequence encodes CASSVALNYGYTF. The chain combines TRBV10-1 with TRBJ1-2; the D is unclear. V was clipped by 4 bases and J by 2 bases, with 8 bases between them. Germline CDR1 reads WNHNN; CDR2 reads SYGVQD (reference sequence). CDR3 length: 13 residues.

The V gene is TRBV4-2, the J gene TRBJ2-3; D remains unclear. Trimming cost V 4 bases and J 5 bases, with 13 bases left between them. Per the germline V gene, CDR1 is LGHNA and CDR2 is YNFKEQ. The CDR3 consists of 14 residues. The CDR3, as DNA: TGTGCCAGCAGCCCGCGGACGGCTGGAGATACGCAGTATTTT. It codes for CASSPRTAGDTQYF.

The chain employs TRBV5-4 and TRBJ2-3, with 9 bases aligning to TRBD1. Germline lookup yields CDR1 SGHNT and CDR2 YYREEE (reference sequence). The V gene end was trimmed by 1 base and the J gene end by 3 bases; junction bases not matched to a gene: 6. There are 16 residues in the CDR3. The CDR3 DNA reads TGTGCCAGCAGCTTGAGGAGGACAGGGGCTACAGATACGCAGTATTTT. Amino acid sequence: CASSLRRTGATDTQYF.

DNA for the CDR3: TGTGCCAGCAGCTTAGAGAGGGGCACCTACGAGCAGTACTTC. It encodes CASSLERGTYEQYF. This chain links TRBV11-2 with TRBJ2-7; D is possibly TRBD1 or TRBD2 (5 bases each). The germline V gene encodes CDR1 SGHAT and CDR2 FQNNGV. The CDR3 runs to 14 residues. Trimming removed 0 bases at V and 2 bases at J, with 8 bases between. The full variable domain, in which reference TRBV11-2 and TRBJ2-7 provide the parts outside the CDR3, is EAGVAQSPRYKIIEKRQSVAFWCNPISGHATLYWYQQILGQGPKLLIQFQNNGVVDDSQLPKDRFSAERLKGVDSTLKIQPAKLEDSAVYLCASSLERGTYEQYFGPGTRLTVT.

The chain is built from TRBV4-3 and TRBJ2-7; TRBD1 agrees at 7 bases. The CDR3 spans 15 residues. Germline CDR1 and CDR2: LGHNA and YSLEER. V gave up 2 bases and J gave up 4 bases; unmatched junction bases: 8. CDR3 coding DNA: TGCGCCAGCAGCCAAAGCCAACAGGGGATTTACGAGCAGTACTTC. Its translation: CASSQSQQGIYEQYF.

V is TRBV15 and J is TRBJ2-3, with TRBD2 as a possible D gene (5 bases). The germline V gene has CDR1 LNHNV and CDR2 YYDKDF (reference sequence). V was cut by 5 bases and J by 1 base, with 10 bases left in between. This CDR3 contains 14 residues. This CDR3 is CATSPIGGTDTQYF. As DNA, the CDR3 is TGTGCCACCAGCCCAATCGGGGGCACAGATACGCAGTATTTT.

The chain carries TRBV7-6 and TRBJ1-5; no reliable D call. V dropped 5 bases and J dropped 5 bases, with 10 bases sitting between them. There are 13 residues in the CDR3. The V gene's germline CDR1 is SGHVS and CDR2 FNYEAQ. CDR3 nucleotide sequence: TGTGCCAGCAGCACCGGACGGTATCAGCCCCAGCATTTT. This encodes CASSTGRYQPQHF.

The chain carries TRBV11-2 and TRBJ2-2; TRBD1 agrees at 9 bases. J was trimmed by 4 bases and V by 5 bases; bases with no gene match: 8. This CDR3 is 16 amino acids long. CDR1 is SGHAT, CDR2 FQNNGV, per germline. The CDR3 sequence: CASSRQGTGTTGELFF. The CDR3 DNA sequence: TGTGCCAGCAGCCGCCAGGGGACAGGGACCACCGGGGAGCTGTTTTTT.

This chain uses TRBV9 with TRBJ2-5, with unresolved D. The CDR3 contains 13 residues. Germline V gives CDR1 SGDLS, CDR2 YYNGEE. The ends were cut back, 1 base at V and 1 base at J, with 5 bases in the middle. CDR3: CASSVSPQETQYF. CDR3 nucleotides: TGTGCCAGCAGCGTATCCCCCCAAGAGACCCAGTACTTC.

This chain uses TRBV4-3 with TRBJ2-1, with 12 bases lining up with TRBD1. This CDR3 spans 18 amino acids. Germline trimming cut 2 bases from V and 6 bases from J; bases unmatched to any gene: 11. Germline-derived CDR1 and CDR2 are LGHNA and YSLEER. The DNA of the CDR3 is TGCGCCAGCAGCCAAAAAAGGGGGGGACAGGGGGCGCGCAATGAGCAGTTCTTC. Translating it yields CASSQKRGGQGARNEQFF.

V gene TRBV4-1 combines with J gene TRBJ1-2; D is unclear. V gave up 1 base and J gave up 4 bases, with 10 bases separating them. Per the germline V gene, CDR1 is MGHRA and CDR2 is YSYEKL. The CDR3 covers 14 residues. The CDR3 protein is CASSQATGSYGYTF. As DNA, the CDR3 is TGCGCCAGCAGCCAAGCGACGGGGTCCTATGGCTACACCTTC.

Only a few counts were recorded for this clonotype. The V gene is TRBV6-4, the J gene TRBJ2-2, with D hard to call. CDR3 length: 14 residues. Germline CDR1 and CDR2: MRHNA and SNTAGT. Between the trimmed V and J ends, which lost 0 bases and 5 bases, there was a span of 7 bases. The CDR3 DNA reads TGTGCCAGCAGTGACTCGATCGGGACCGGGGAGCTGTTTTTT. The encoded protein is CASSDSIGTGELFF.

V gene TRBV10-1 combines with J gene TRBJ1-5; no definite D call. The CDR3 is made up of 12 amino acids. Germline V CDR1 and CDR2: WNHNN, SYGVQD (reference sequence). Between the trimmed V and J ends, which lost 2 bases and 7 bases, there was a span of 6 bases. This CDR3 reads CASSETGQPQHF. DNA of the CDR3: TGCGCCAGCAGTGAGACTGGGCAGCCCCAGCATTTT.

V gene TRBV4-3 combines with J gene TRBJ2-7, with D possibly being TRBD2 (5 bases). Trimming stripped 4 bases from V and 4 bases from J, with 14 bases between. This CDR3 region has 14 residues. Looked up from germline, CDR1 is LGHNA and CDR2 is YSLEER. The CDR3 is CASSLYTGLYEQYF. The CDR3 coding sequence is TGCGCCAGCAGCCTTTACACCGGACTTTACGAGCAGTACTTC.

In its sample, this clonotype was seen once. The chain is built from TRBV7-6 and TRBJ2-1; tentative D call: TRBD1 (6 bases). V was pared by 5 bases and J by 7 bases, with 18 bases between. The germline gives CDR1 SGHVS, CDR2 FNYEAQ. There are 15 residues in the CDR3. In nucleotides, the CDR3 is TGTGCCAGCAGCCCAGACCAGGGGCGGATGAATGAGCAGTTCTTC. It specifies CASSPDQGRMNEQFF. The whole variable domain, filled in from reference TRBV7-6 and TRBJ2-1, reads GAGVSQSPRYKVTKRGQDVALRCDPISGHVSLYWYRQALGQGPEFLTYFNYEAQQDKSGLPNDRFSAERPEGSISTLTIQRTEQRDSAMYRCASSPDQGRMNEQFFGPGTRLTVL.

The chain uses TRBV11-1 and TRBJ2-1; D gene ambiguous. This CDR3 contains 12 residues. V shed 1 base and J shed 5 bases, with 3 bases lying between them. Per germline, CDR1 SGHAT and CDR2 FQDESV (reference sequence). The CDR3 region has the DNA TGTGCCAGCAGCTTAGTAGACAATGAGCAGTTCTTC. Amino acid sequence: CASSLVDNEQFF.

The chain employs TRBV11-3 and TRBJ2-5, with a weak D call TRBD2 (7 bases). V was pared by 0 bases and J by 5 bases, with 16 bases between. This CDR3 region has 16 residues. Germline V gene data show CDR1 as SGHNT and CDR2 as YENEEA. The CDR3 here is CASSLEMVGGRETQYF. For the CDR3, the DNA is TGTGCCAGCAGCTTAGAAATGGTGGGGGGGCGCGAGACCCAGTACTTC.

This clonotype was detected a few times. V gene TRBV24-1 combines with J gene TRBJ2-3; no firm D call. The ends were cut back, 9 bases at V and 4 bases at J, with 7 bases in the middle. From germline, CDR1 is KGHDR and CDR2 SFDVKD. The CDR3 runs 11 residues. The CDR3 reads CATGPPDTQYF. The DNA of the CDR3 is TGTGCCACCGGGCCCCCAGATACGCAGTATTTT.

This clonotype was observed a single time. The rearrangement links TRBV5-6 to TRBJ2-7; possible D gene TRBD1, 5 bases. From germline, CDR1 is SGHDT and CDR2 YYEEEE. The CDR3 is 13 residues long. Trimming stripped 6 bases from V and 0 bases from J, with 10 bases between. Here the CDR3 reads CASNQGSSYEQYF. The CDR3 DNA reads TGTGCCAGCAATCAGGGTTCCTCCTACGAGCAGTACTTC.

The chain couples TRBV6-1 to TRBJ2-3; no reliable D call. Germline CDR1 and CDR2: MNHNS and SASEGT. Trimming shortened V by 6 bases and J by 2 bases, and 12 bases separated the two germline ends. This CDR3 is 14 amino acids long. The CDR3 loop reads CASRLDGNTDTQYF. CDR3 sequence (DNA): TGTGCCAGCAGGCTGGACGGCAACACAGATACGCAGTATTTT.

The gene calls are TRBV7-9 and TRBJ1-1; D gene unclear. The germline V and J ends were trimmed by 8 bases and 1 base, with 14 bases remaining between them. The CDR3 runs 14 residues. CDR1 is SEHNR and CDR2 is FQNEAQ in the germline V gene (reference sequence). CDR3 sequence (DNA): TGTGCCAGCGGGCCTAGGCAGACGAACACTGAAGCTTTCTTT. It specifies CASGPRQTNTEAFF.